This TCR beta chain was obtained from a study of early T cells in non-severe SARS-CoV-2 infection. TCRdb independently ran MiXCR on the 5' RACE reads; one entry per CDR3 protein. There are around 82,000 distinct CDR3 sequences in the sample; roughly 10% occur only once, and about 4.8% lies in the top ten. The CDR3 contains 15 residues. Per the germline V gene, CDR1 is SNHLY and CDR2 is FYNNEI. Of note for this clonotype: A junction boundary mismatches the germline segment, possibly from a read error.

The specimen was whole blood. The sequence was obtained from an adult who was a healthcare worker with PCR-confirmed SARS-CoV-2 infection or an uninfected control (not recorded which). The chain combines TRBV2 with TRBJ1-6; 8 bases match TRBD1. The CDR3 here is CACSYEQGDNSPLHF. DNA of the CDR3: TGTGCCTGCAGTTACGAACAGGGGGACAATTCACCCCTCCACTTT.